Listed below are T cell receptor beta chains from one sample, sequenced in a study of OX40 agonist ivuxolimab in advanced cancers. The repertoire was sequenced with immunoSEQ multiplex PCR; TCRdb's copy has only in-frame clones and lacks some. The data show tens of thousands of clones, with approximately 82% seen just once and more than 6.5% held by the top ten. The specimen comprised CD4+ or CD8+ T cells sorted from blood, sampled in a trial of the OX40 agonist ivuxolimab. The receptors shown here come from an adult with an advanced solid tumor such as melanoma, head and neck, liver or kidney cancer. The CDR3 runs from the conserved cysteine through the conserved F or W. Fields, in order: CDR3 length, D gene, J gene, V gene, clone size, CDR3 DNA, CDR3 protein. A D gene is named only where the DNA matches it firmly. Expanded clones get a size class; other rows say once, few or many, or leave the size out.

14 | TRBD2 | TRBJ2-7 | TRBV5-1 | - | TGCGCCAGCAGTTCCTTGGGACTAGCGGGCGAGCAGTACTTC | CASSSLGLAGEQYF
14 | - | TRBJ2-3 | TRBV7-2 | - | TGTGCCAGCAGCTTAGCGGGGGGCCAAGATACGCAGTATTTT | CASSLAGGQDTQYF
17 | TRBD2 | TRBJ2-5 | TRBV7-2 | once | TGTGCCAGCAGCTTAGGAAGACTAGCGGGGACCCAAGAGACCCAGTACTTC | CASSLGRLAGTQETQYF
12 | - | TRBJ2-1 | TRBV6-1 | - | TGTGCCAGCATCCACACCTACAATGAGCAGTTCTTC | CASIHTYNEQFF
14 | - | TRBJ1-1 | TRBV15 | - | TGTGCCACCAGCCCCGGGCGGGCAAACACTGAAGCTTTCTTT | CATSPGRANTEAFF
16 | - | TRBJ2-4 | TRBV5-1 | - | TGCGCCAGCAGCTGGGCACTCACCGGGGCCAAAAACATTCAGTACTTC | CASSWALTGAKNIQYF
14 | - | TRBJ2-5 | TRBV9 | - | TGTGCCAGCAGCGCGTCGGACAGACAAGAGACCCAGTACTTC | CASSASDRQETQYF
11 | - | TRBJ1-1 | TRBV20-1 | few | TGCAGTGCTAGAGTCGGCACTGAAGCTTTCTTT | CSARVGTEAFF
11 | - | TRBJ1-2 | TRBV2 | - | TGTGCCAGAGACAGCCTTAAGGGCTACACCTTC | CARDSLKGYTF
16 | - | TRBJ2-5 | TRBV19 | - | TGTGCCAGTAGTTCACAGGTGGCCCGTTCAGTAGAGACCCAGTACTTC | CASSSQVARSVETQYF
19 | TRBD2 | TRBJ2-2 | TRBV19 | - | TGTGCCAGTAGTCCGGGTTTCGGTTTAGCGGGAGGGTATACCGGGGAGCTGTTTTTT | CASSPGFGLAGGYTGELFF
16 | - | TRBJ1-2 | TRBV19 | - | TGTGCCAGTAGTACTCCCGGGACAAGTACTAACTATGGCTACACCTTC | CASSTPGTSTNYGYTF
13 | - | TRBJ1-5 | TRBV7-3 | - | TGTGCCAGCAGCTCCCAGGGAGGTCAGCCCCAGCATTTT | CASSSQGGQPQHF
15 | - | TRBJ1-1 | TRBV5-4 | - | TGTGCCAGCAGCTTGTTGGTCAAAGGGAACACTGAAGCTTTCTTT | CASSLLVKGNTEAFF
16 | TRBD2 | TRBJ2-2 | TRBV10-2 | - | TGCGCCAGCAGTGAAGCGGGACCGGTGAACACCGGGGAGCTGTTTTTT | CASSEAGPVNTGELFF
15 | - | TRBJ2-3 | TRBV5-6 | - | TGTGCCAGCAGCTTGGCAGGGGGGAGCACAGATACGCAGTATTTT | CASSLAGGSTDTQYF
14 | TRBD1 | TRBJ1-5 | TRBV28 | - | TGTGCCAGTCGGACAGGGGGATCCGATCAGCCCCAGCATTTT | CASRTGGSDQPQHF
18 | - | TRBJ1-3 | TRBV21-1 | once | TGTGCCAATACCCCGTCCGGAGGACAGGACTTCTCTGGAAACACCATATATTTT | CANTPSGGQDFSGNTIYF
15 | - | TRBJ2-5 | TRBV5-1 | - | TGCGCCAGCAGCTTGGGGGCGGGGTCACAAGAGACCCAGTACTTC | CASSLGAGSQETQYF
13 | - | TRBJ2-5 | TRBV29-1 | - | TGCAGCGTTGAATGGGCAGCACAAGAGACCCAGTACTTC | CSVEWAAQETQYF
16 | TRBD2 | TRBJ2-3 | TRBV7-2 | - | TGTGCCAGCAGCTTAGGGGGTAGCGGGAGAGGAGATACGCAGTATTTT | CASSLGGSGRGDTQYF
12 | - | TRBJ1-2 | TRBV28 | - | TGTGCCAGCAGTCTCCAGGGGAGGGGCTACACCTTC | CASSLQGRGYTF
14 | TRBD1 | TRBJ2-5 | TRBV5-4 | - | TGTGCCAGCAGCTACGACAGGGGCTATGGGACCCAGTACTTC | CASSYDRGYGTQYF
16 | - | TRBJ1-1 | TRBV4-1 | - | TGCGCCAGCAGCCAACCCCTGGGACGGACAAACACTGAAGCTTTCTTT | CASSQPLGRTNTEAFF
17 | - | TRBJ2-1 | TRBV4-3 | - | TGCGCCAGCAGCCAAGAGACTGGGACTTCAATTTACAATGAGCAGTTCTTC | CASSQETGTSIYNEQFF
15 | - | TRBJ1-3 | TRBV5-1 | - | TGCGCCAGCAGCGGAGACAGTAGCTCTGGAAACACCATATATTTT | CASSGDSSSGNTIYF
15 | - | TRBJ2-3 | TRBV5-1 | once | TGCGCCAGCAGCTTGGGCGACTGGGGCACAGATACGCAGTATTTT | CASSLGDWGTDTQYF
14 | - | TRBJ1-1 | TRBV7-9 | - | TGTGCCAGCAGTCCTGGCGGGGTTGGGACTGAAGCTTTCTTT | CASSPGGVGTEAFF
16 | - | TRBJ2-2 | TRBV30 | once | TGTGCCTGGAGTTTACGGGGCGCCCCGAACACCGGGGAGCTGTTTTTT | CAWSLRGAPNTGELFF
16 | - | TRBJ1-2 | TRBV5-1 | once | TGCGCCAGCAGCTTGGACAGGGAGACGGCTAACTATGGCTACACCTTC | CASSLDRETANYGYTF
15 | - | TRBJ2-5 | TRBV7-2 | - | TGTGCCAGCAGCTTATACGGGACCCAAGGGGAGACCCAGTACTTC | CASSLYGTQGETQYF
12 | - | TRBJ1-6 | TRBV5-1 | - | TGCGCCAGCAGCTTACAGAATTCACCCCTCCACTTT | CASSLQNSPLHF
18 | - | TRBJ2-3 | TRBV18 | - | TGTGCCAGCTCACCACTCCTAGGGGCGGAGGGGGATGCAGATACGCAGTATTTT | CASSPLLGAEGDADTQYF
15 | - | TRBJ1-4 | TRBV7-9 | - | TGTGCCAGCAGCCCCTTTGGAGGAGGTGATGAAAAACTGTTTTTT | CASSPFGGGDEKLFF
16 | - | TRBJ1-2 | TRBV10-1 | few | TGCGCCAGCAGGGGGAAGGGGGGCGGACTCCACTATGGCTACACCTTC | CASRGKGGGLHYGYTF
14 | - | TRBJ1-4 | TRBV6-5 | - | TGTGCCAGCAGTTACTCGGGCCAGACGGGGAAACTGTTTTTT | CASSYSGQTGKLFF
16 | - | TRBJ1-1 | TRBV7-9 | - | TGTGCCAGCTCCCCTCGGGCAGGAGGGGGAAACACTGAAGCTTTCTTT | CASSPRAGGGNTEAFF
16 | - | TRBJ1-4 | TRBV10-2 | - | TGCGCCAGCAGTGAGATATGGGGAGTAACTAATGAAAAACTGTTTTTT | CASSEIWGVTNEKLFF
15 | - | TRBJ1-4 | TRBV4-2 | - | TGTGCCAGCAGCCAAGGTGAAAGGGCGAACGAAAAACTGTTTTTT | CASSQGERANEKLFF
16 | - | TRBJ1-2 | TRBV29-1 | - | TGCAGCGTTGAAGGCTGGGTTCGGGGGGAGAACTATGGCTACACCTTC | CSVEGWVRGENYGYTF
14 | - | TRBJ1-1 | TRBV7-9 | - | TGTGCCAGCAGCTTAGGGACAACCAACACTGAAGCTTTCTTT | CASSLGTTNTEAFF
14 | - | TRBJ2-2 | TRBV9 | - | TGTGCCAGCAGCGTAGTCGGGTACACCGGGGAGCTGTTTTTT | CASSVVGYTGELFF
16 | TRBD2 | TRBJ2-1 | TRBV4-1 | - | TGCGCCAGCAGCCTTGGACTAGCGGGAGTAGTGGATGAGCAGTTCTTC | CASSLGLAGVVDEQFF
14 | TRBD1 | TRBJ1-5 | TRBV6-1 | - | TGTGCCACGACCGGGACAGGGTGGACTCAGCCCCAGCATTTT | CATTGTGWTQPQHF
16 | TRBD1 | TRBJ1-2 | TRBV14 | - | TGTGCCAGCAGCCAGCTCGGGACAGGAGAGAGATATGGCTACACCTTC | CASSQLGTGERYGYTF
15 | TRBD1 | TRBJ2-3 | TRBV9 | - | TGTGCCAGCAGCGTCCGGACAGGGAGCACAGATACGCAGTATTTT | CASSVRTGSTDTQYF
13 | TRBD1 | TRBJ2-7 | TRBV30 | - | TGTGCCTGGGGTCGACAGGGGTCCTACGAGCAGTACTTC | CAWGRQGSYEQYF
13 | - | TRBJ2-3 | TRBV2 | - | TGTGCCACCCAGCGGACCCCCTCAGATACGCAGTATTTT | CATQRTPSDTQYF
13 | - | TRBJ1-4 | TRBV27 | - | TGTGCCAGCAGTTTGTATGGCGGTGAAAAACTGTTTTTT | CASSLYGGEKLFF
13 | - | TRBJ1-5 | TRBV5-5 | - | TGTGCCAGCAGCTTGGGATGGGGTCAGCCCCAGCATTTT | CASSLGWGQPQHF
21 | TRBD1 | TRBJ2-3 | TRBV19 | - | TGTGCCAGTAGTATGACAGGGGTTCGGGGAGGCCCCAATATTGGCACAGATACGCAGTATTTT | CASSMTGVRGGPNIGTDTQYF